Below, 25 T cell receptor beta chains from the same sample are listed, as sequenced in a study of T cell responses to AZD1222 COVID-19 vaccine. Sequencing was performed with immunoSEQ multiplex PCR; in TCRdb, only in-frame clones are kept and a portion is missing. This sample has about 92,000 clones; more than 75% occur once, and the top ten carry 10%. The source was peripheral blood, collected on day 0 of AZD1222 vaccination. These TCRs come from an adult in good health.

The CDR3 sequence: CASSDPGQASRRSYEQYF. DNA of the CDR3: TGTGCCAGCAGTGACCCGGGACAGGCCAGCCGACGCTCCTACGAGCAGTACTTC. V and J are TRBV6-4 and TRBJ2-7, with 8 bases lining up with TRBD1. This CDR3 is built from 18 residues. CDR1 and CDR2 (germline): MRHNA, SNTAGT. V was pared by 2 bases and J by 0 bases, with 12 bases of the junction left unmatched.

This clone was counted only a few times. This sequence joins TRBV7-9 and TRBJ2-3, with D tentatively TRBD2 (5 bases). Trimming pared 6 bases from V and 2 bases from J, leaving 18 bases between. This CDR3 contains 16 residues. Germline assignment: CDR1 SEHNR and CDR2 FQNEAQ (reference sequence). Written as DNA, the CDR3 is TGTGCCAGCAGTCCTGGGTGGGGAGCCTTCACAGATACGCAGTATTTT. It specifies CASSPGWGAFTDTQYF.

This chain connects TRBV7-9 to TRBJ1-1; no clear D gene. Germline CDR1 reads SEHNR; CDR2 reads FQNEAQ (reference sequence). The CDR3 is 12 residues long. Trimming shortened V by 5 bases and J by 3 bases, and 7 bases separated the two germline ends. CDR3 DNA: TGTGCCAGCAGCCGTCCGGACACTGAAGCTTTCTTT. Translation: CASSRPDTEAFF.

The chain links TRBV2 to TRBJ2-2; D is perhaps TRBD2 (6 bases). The CDR3 extends over 16 amino acids. The V gene's germline CDR1 is SNHLY and CDR2 FYNNEI. Trimming took off 5 bases at V and 0 bases at J, with 13 bases between the two ends. The CDR3 nucleotides read TGTGCCAGCAGTCCCCGACTAGGAGCGAACACCGGGGAGCTGTTTTTT. This sequence encodes CASSPRLGANTGELFF.

The chain has TRBV6-5 and TRBJ2-7; 10 nucleotides line up with TRBD2. This CDR3 has 14 amino acids. Per the germline V gene, CDR1 is MNHEY and CDR2 is SVGAGI. J lost 6 bases, V lost 2 bases, and 4 bases had no gene match. The CDR3 sequence is CASSYGRLAGEQYF. CDR3 sequence (DNA): TGTGCCAGCAGTTACGGGAGACTAGCGGGCGAGCAGTACTTC.

The chain links TRBV13 to TRBJ2-7; TRBD1 matches 7 bases. V shed 5 bases and J 5 bases; nucleotides not matched to a gene: 12. This CDR3 is built from 15 residues. CDR1 is PRHDT, CDR2 FYEKMQ, per germline (reference sequence). The CDR3 DNA follows: TGTGCCAGCAGCACCAGACAGGGTAGGGGGAACGAGCAGTACTTC. It codes for CASSTRQGRGNEQYF.

The rearrangement links TRBV2 to TRBJ1-2; 8 nucleotides match TRBD1. V shed 5 bases and J 3 bases; nucleotides not matched to a gene: 5. The V gene's germline CDR1 is SNHLY and CDR2 FYNNEI. This CDR3 spans 14 amino acids. The CDR3 DNA sequence: TGTGCCAGCAGTCAGTCAGGGGGCGACTATGGCTACACCTTC. It translates to CASSQSGGDYGYTF.

This chain connects TRBV20-1 to TRBJ1-1; D remains unclear. The CDR3 loop spans 11 amino acids. Germline V gives CDR1 DFQATT, CDR2 SNEGSKA (reference sequence). The V and J ends lost 7 bases and 4 bases respectively, with 10 bases between them. The CDR3: CSGIKSTEAFF. The CDR3 nucleotides read TGCAGTGGAATCAAGTCCACTGAAGCTTTCTTT.

The table lists this clone with a count of one. The V gene is TRBV7-2, the J gene TRBJ1-6; D not certain. CDR3 size: 15 residues. Per the germline V gene, CDR1 is SGHTA and CDR2 is FQGNSA. V dropped 3 bases and J dropped 4 bases, with 10 bases sitting between them. The CDR3 region is CASSLNQAYNSPLHF. Written as DNA, the CDR3 is TGTGCCAGCAGCTTGAACCAGGCGTATAATTCACCCCTCCACTTT.

V is TRBV19 and J is TRBJ2-6; tentative D call: TRBD1 (6 bases). Trimming took 7 bases from V and 1 from J, leaving 8 bases between them. Germline CDR1 is LNHDA and CDR2 is SQIVND (reference sequence). This CDR3 comprises 14 residues. The CDR3 DNA reads TGTGCCAGTAAACAGGGTTCTGGGGCCAACGTCCTGACTTTC. Protein sequence: CASKQGSGANVLTF. Complete variable domain (other parts from reference TRBV19 and TRBJ2-6): DGGITQSPKYLFRKEGQNVTLSCEQNLNHDAMYWYRQDPGQGLRLIYYSQIVNDFQKGDIAEGYSVSREKKESFPLTVTSAQKNPTAFYLCASKQGSGANVLTFGAGSRLTVL.

The rearrangement uses TRBV2 and TRBJ2-1, with TRBD2 matching over 9 bases. J was trimmed by 6 bases and V by 0 bases; bases with no gene match: 9. The CDR3 runs 17 residues. CDR1 and CDR2 from the germline V gene are SNHLY and FYNNEI. The CDR3 is CASSEAQAGGFINEQFF. The CDR3 bases are TGTGCCAGCAGTGAAGCGCAGGCGGGGGGGTTTATCAATGAGCAGTTCTTC.

This clone showed up just a few times. This rearrangement joins TRBV6-5 to TRBJ2-2, with 9 bases aligning to TRBD1. V shed 4 bases, J shed 3 bases, and the junction held 0 bases outside the gene matches. Per germline, CDR1 MNHEY and CDR2 SVGAGI. The CDR3 runs to 14 residues. This CDR3 is CASSWTGDTGELFF. The CDR3, as DNA: TGTGCCAGCAGTTGGACAGGGGACACCGGGGAGCTGTTTTTT.

V gene TRBV7-2 combines with J gene TRBJ2-1; D ambiguous. The CDR3 contains 14 residues. CDR1 is SGHTA, CDR2 FQGNSA, per germline. V was clipped by 0 bases and J by 5 bases, with 8 bases between them. The DNA for the CDR3 is TGTGCCAGCAGCTTAGCGAAGACGCACAATGAGCAGTTCTTC. This translates into CASSLAKTHNEQFF. Together with reference TRBV7-2 and TRBJ2-1, the CDR3 gives the full variable domain: GAGVSQSPSNKVTEKGKDVELRCDPISGHTALYWYRQSLGQGLEFLIYFQGNSAPDKSGLPSDRFSAERTGGSVSTLTIQRTQQEDSAVYLCASSLAKTHNEQFFGPGTRLTVL.

The chain joins TRBV5-4 to TRBJ1-2; D is unresolved. V was clipped by 0 bases and J by 0 bases, with 6 bases between them. The CDR3 spans 14 residues. CDR1 is SGHNT, CDR2 YYREEE, per germline (reference sequence). CDR3 amino acids: CASSLEPSNYGYTF. CDR3 DNA sequence: TGTGCCAGCAGCTTGGAGCCTTCTAACTATGGCTACACCTTC.

The chain carries TRBV10-3 and TRBJ2-7; 10 positions agree with TRBD1. CDR1 is ENHRY and CDR2 is SYGVKD in the germline V gene. With V trimmed by 4 bases and J by 4 bases, 7 bases remained unmatched. CDR3 length: 15 residues. The CDR3 spells CAISAETGGKYEQYF. The DNA for the CDR3 is TGTGCCATCAGTGCCGAGACAGGGGGCAAGTACGAGCAGTACTTC.

This clone showed up just a few times. The rearrangement links TRBV18 to TRBJ1-2; D might be TRBD1 (6 bases). Germline CDR1 reads KGHSH; CDR2 reads LQKENI. V was shortened by 6 bases and J by 4 bases, with 15 bases between the two germline ends. The CDR3 is 14 amino acids. The chain's CDR3 is CASSTQGTGYGYTF. CDR3 bases: TGTGCCAGCTCGACACAGGGAACAGGCTATGGCTACACCTTC. Drawing the rest from reference TRBV18 and TRBJ1-2, the complete variable domain is NAGVMQNPRHLVRRRGQEARLRCSPMKGHSHVYWYRQLPEEGLKFMVYLQKENIIDESGMPKERFSAEFPKEGPSILRIQQVVRGDSAAYFCASSTQGTGYGYTFGSGTRLTVV.

Notes on this clone: One end of the junction varies from germline; a read error may be responsible. The chain employs TRBV7-9 and TRBJ2-1; D is possibly TRBD2 (6 bases). The germline V gene encodes CDR1 SEHNR and CDR2 FQNEAQ (reference sequence). CDR3 size: 13 residues. CDR3 in DNA: TGTGCCAGCAGTTCAGGGAATCCGGGACTTCCTCTCTTC. It is translated as CASSSGNPGLPLF.

The chain has TRBV13 and TRBJ2-7; D is uncertain. V lost 5 bases to trimming and J lost 2 bases, with 4 bases between them. Germline lookup yields CDR1 PRHDT and CDR2 FYEKMQ (reference sequence). This CDR3 comprises 11 residues. The CDR3 here is CASSDAYEQYF. CDR3 nucleotide sequence: TGTGCCAGCAGCGATGCCTACGAGCAGTACTTC.

The V and J genes are TRBV2 and TRBJ1-1, with D hard to call. The CDR3 is 14 residues long. Germline V gene data show CDR1 as SNHLY and CDR2 as FYNNEI. Deletions cut 8 bases from V and 2 bases from J, with 15 bases between. The CDR3 spells CASQPSLTNTEAFF. The DNA of the CDR3 is TGTGCCAGCCAACCCAGCCTCACTAACACTGAAGCTTTCTTT.

The gene calls are TRBV3-1 (or the pseudogene TRBV3-2) and TRBJ1-5; D might be TRBD1 (6 bases). The CDR3 has 15 residues. Germline CDR1 and CDR2: LGHDT and YNNKEL (reference sequence). Trimming pared 4 bases from V and 0 bases from J, leaving 10 bases between. The CDR3 protein is CASSPGTNSNQPQHF. The CDR3 DNA reads TGTGCCAGCAGCCCAGGGACAAATAGCAATCAGCCCCAGCATTTT.

J is TRBJ1-1 and V is TRBV28; D not resolved. This CDR3 has 11 residues. Germline-derived CDR1 and CDR2 are MDHEN and SYDVKM. The V end was cut by 2 bases, the J end by 7 bases, with 5 bases between. This chain's CDR3 is CASSLRVEAFF. The CDR3 DNA reads as TGTGCCAGCAGTTTACGGGTTGAAGCTTTCTTT. Filled out from reference TRBV28 and TRBJ1-1, the complete variable domain reads DVKVTQSSRYLVKRTGEKVFLECVQDMDHENMFWYRQDPGLGLRLIYFSYDVKMKEKGDIPEGYSVSREKKERFSLILESASTNQTSMYLCASSLRVEAFFGQGTRLTVV.

Written as DNA, the CDR3 is TGTGCCAGTAGTATAGTTGGGGGGACGAATGAGCAGTTCTTC. Translated, it gives CASSIVGGTNEQFF. The chain is built from TRBV19 and TRBJ2-1; D may be TRBD2 (6 bases). Per the germline V gene, CDR1 is LNHDA and CDR2 is SQIVND (reference sequence). With 1 base removed from V and 7 bases from J, the gap between germline ends came to 11 bases. There are 14 residues in the CDR3.

The gene calls are TRBV12-3 or TRBV12-4 and TRBJ2-3; D unresolved. V was pared by 4 bases and J by 13 bases, with 15 bases between. This CDR3 spans 12 amino acids. The CDR3 sequence is CASSSSSRYKYF. In nucleotides, the CDR3 is TGTGCCAGCAGTTCTAGTAGCAGGTACAAGTATTTT.

V and J are TRBV3-1 (or the pseudogene TRBV3-2) and TRBJ1-3, with TRBD1 matching over 7 bases. The CDR3 loop spans 15 amino acids. Trimming cost V 0 bases and J 3 bases; bases outside gene matches: 2. The germline V gene has CDR1 LGHDT and CDR2 YNNKEL (reference sequence). The CDR3 loop is CASSQDRDSGNTIYF. The CDR3 DNA sequence: TGTGCCAGCAGCCAAGATCGGGACAGTGGAAACACCATATATTTT.

The chain carries TRBV29-1 and TRBJ2-5; D is uncertain. The CDR3 runs 13 residues. V lost 3 bases and J 1 base, leaving 9 bases between the germline ends. The germline V gene has CDR1 SQVTM and CDR2 ANQGSEA. CDR3 coding DNA: TGCAGCGTTGATGGTACGTTCCAAGAGACCCAGTACTTC. Amino acids: CSVDGTFQETQYF.